The 13 T cell receptor beta chains below were found in one sample sequenced in a study of CD8 T cells in acute hepatitis C reinfection. This table comes from immunoSEQ multiplex PCR, and its TCRdb copy is limited to in-frame clones, with some not included. The sample lists approximately 1,100 clones; 50% to 75% were seen once. Broader study findings: TRBV04 and TRBV06 were preferentially used in all groups, not explained by naive pool overrepresentation.

Time point given: at least 347 days after estimated infection, following spontaneous clearance. The hepatitis C virus-specific receptor repertoire was characterized directly ex vivo, with no prior expansion in culture. The material was HCV NS3-1073 tetramer-sorted CD8+ T cells from PBMCs, obtained at follow-up. All receptors derive from a man aged 35-49 years who spontaneously cleared hepatitis C infection.

The sample holds one count of this clone. The chain links TRBV6-5 to TRBJ2-7; possibly TRBD1 or TRBD2 for D (5 bases each). Trimming shortened V by 8 bases and J by 9 bases, and 17 bases separated the two germline ends. Germline values: CDR1 MNHEY, CDR2 SVGAGI. The CDR3 covers 12 residues. For the CDR3, the DNA is TGTGCCAGCCGGGACCCCACGCTTGTGCAGTACTTC. It codes for CASRDPTLVQYF.

The chain uses TRBV19 and TRBJ2-3; possibly TRBD1 or TRBD2 for D (6 bases each). Germline V lookup: CDR1 LNHDA, CDR2 SQIVND (reference sequence). V dropped 7 bases and J dropped 6 bases, with 17 bases sitting between them. This CDR3 region has 14 residues. DNA for the CDR3: TGTGCCAGTAACACAAGGAGGGGGGCGGATACGCAGTATTTT. It is translated as CASNTRRGADTQYF. Full variable domain (outside the CDR3, taken from reference TRBV19 and TRBJ2-3): DGGITQSPKYLFRKEGQNVTLSCEQNLNHDAMYWYRQDPGQGLRLIYYSQIVNDFQKGDIAEGYSVSREKKESFPLTVTSAQKNPTAFYLCASNTRRGADTQYFGPGTRLTVL.

V usage is TRBV28 and J usage is TRBJ2-7; D ambiguous. The CDR3 contains 16 residues. CDR1 and CDR2 (germline): MDHEN, SYDVKM. V was shortened by 6 bases and J by 0 bases, with 18 bases between the two germline ends. The CDR3: CASSREDTSLSYEQYF. Here the CDR3 DNA reads TGTGCCAGCAGCAGAGAGGATACTTCCCTCTCCTACGAGCAGTACTTC.

The chain links TRBV28 to TRBJ1-4, with TRBD1 matching over 11 bases. From germline, CDR1 is MDHEN and CDR2 SYDVKM. The ends lost 6 bases at V and 4 bases at J; junction bases unmatched: 7. This CDR3 region has 16 residues. The CDR3 reads CASSRDRGTLNEKLFF. The CDR3 coding sequence is TGTGCCAGCAGCCGGGACAGGGGGACCCTTAATGAAAAACTGTTTTTT.

The chain combines TRBV4-2 with TRBJ2-1; 7 nucleotides line up with TRBD2. This CDR3 has 15 amino acids. The germline CDR1 and CDR2 sequences are LGHNA and YNFKEQ. Trimming cost V 0 bases and J 9 bases; bases outside gene matches: 8. DNA for the CDR3: TGTGCCAGCAGCCAAGAGGCGGGGGATTGGGGTGAGCAGTTCTTC. The encoded protein is CASSQEAGDWGEQFF.

This sequence joins TRBV15 and TRBJ1-1, with D unclear. Per the germline V gene, CDR1 is LNHNV and CDR2 is YYDKDF (reference sequence). V was trimmed by 2 bases and J by 5 bases, leaving 12 bases between them. The CDR3 extends over 14 amino acids. The CDR3 spells CATSRLVPGTEAFF. In nucleotides, the CDR3 is TGTGCCACCAGCAGACTGGTGCCCGGGACTGAAGCTTTCTTT. Filled out from reference TRBV15 and TRBJ1-1, the complete variable domain reads DAMVIQNPRYQVTQFGKPVTLSCSQTLNHNVMYWYQQKSSQAPKLLFHYYDKDFNNEADTPDNFQSRRPNTSFCFLDIRSPGLGDTAMYLCATSRLVPGTEAFFGQGTRLTVV.

The chain links TRBV4-2 to TRBJ2-7; D is unclear. Trimming shortened V by 0 bases and J by 6 bases, and 9 bases separated the two germline ends. Germline values: CDR1 LGHNA, CDR2 YNFKEQ. The CDR3 contains 13 residues. Written as DNA, the CDR3 is TGTGCCAGCAGCCAAGAAGTCGGAACCGAGCAGTACTTC. This encodes CASSQEVGTEQYF.

The chain has TRBV25-1 and TRBJ1-3; D not resolved. Trimming left V 3 bases short and J 2 bases short, with 8 bases between. CDR1 is MGHDK and CDR2 is SYGVNS in the germline V gene. The CDR3 totals 14 residues. Here the CDR3 reads CASSEKETGNTIYF. The CDR3 nucleotides are TGTGCCAGCAGTGAGAAGGAGACTGGAAACACCATATATTTT.

This clone occurred once. V usage is TRBV15 and J usage is TRBJ2-5; D is perhaps TRBD2 (5 bases). Trimming stripped 0 bases from V and 1 base from J, with 18 bases between. CDR3 length equals 18 residues. Germline loops: CDR1 LNHNV, CDR2 YYDKDF (reference sequence). The CDR3 here is CATSRDVGLLSGQETQYF. CDR3 in DNA: TGTGCCACCAGCAGAGATGTAGGACTCTTAAGCGGCCAAGAGACCCAGTACTTC.

This chain connects TRBV15 to TRBJ2-1; 9 nucleotides align to TRBD1. With 4 bases clipped from V and 5 bases from J, the junction kept 3 bases outside the gene matches. CDR3 length equals 14 residues. Looked up from germline, CDR1 is LNHNV and CDR2 is YYDKDF (reference sequence). CDR3 loop: CATSIRDRDNEQFF. DNA for the CDR3: TGTGCCACCAGCATCCGGGACAGGGACAATGAGCAGTTCTTC.

This chain joins TRBV7-2 and TRBJ2-7, with a possible D match to TRBD2 (6 bases). From germline, CDR1 is SGHTA and CDR2 FQGNSA. The V and J ends lost 4 bases and 1 base respectively, with 11 bases between them. The CDR3 contains 14 residues. The CDR3 DNA reads as TGTGCCAGCAGCTCACTAGCCGATTCCTACGAGCAGTACTTC. It codes for CASSSLADSYEQYF.

This clone was seen a few times. The genes are TRBV28 and TRBJ1-1; D is unclear. CDR1 and CDR2 from the germline V gene are MDHEN and SYDVKM. Trimming removed 4 bases at V and 7 bases at J, with 16 bases between. The CDR3 extends over 14 amino acids. The CDR3 DNA reads as TGTGCCAGCAGTTCGGGCAGACGGGAACATGAAGCTTTCTTT. Encoded protein: CASSSGRREHEAFF.

The table lists this clone with a few counts. The sample carries other DNA sequences with the same CDR3. V gene TRBV5-1 combines with J gene TRBJ1-1; no definite D call. CDR3 size: 13 residues. Germline V gene data show CDR1 as SGHRS and CDR2 as YFSETQ. V was clipped by 0 bases and J by 6 bases, with 9 bases between them. The CDR3 sequence is CASSLVEGSEAFF. The CDR3 nucleotides read TGCGCCAGCAGCTTGGTCGAGGGTTCTGAAGCTTTCTTT.